What follows are 5 T cell receptor beta chains derived from one specimen sequenced in a study of cytomegalovirus exposure and HLA in healthy donors (TCRdb year 2017). The method behind the library was the immunoSEQ multiplex PCR assay. TCRdb re-hosts the immuneACCESS table, in-frame sequences only. Its copies lack some clones; in the studies checked, an unresolved V gene accounts for under half of them, and the cause for the rest is not known. The sample table lists 120,000 to 150,000 clones, roughly 92% of them with a count of one. Together, the top ten hold 0.6% to 0.8% of the sample. The sequencing input was PBMCs. All receptors derive from a man aged 18 to 29 in good health and CMV-seronegative.

This clone turned up a few times. The genes are TRBV6-5 and TRBJ1-2; tentatively, D is TRBD1 (6 bases). The CDR3 is made up of 15 amino acids. CDR1 is MNHEY and CDR2 is SVGAGI in the germline V gene. V was cut by 4 bases and J by 2 bases, with 14 bases left in between. CDR3 residues: CASSSILDRNYGYTF. In DNA form, the CDR3 reads TGTGCCAGCAGTTCCATTCTCGACAGGAACTATGGCTACACCTTC.

Concerning this clone: This sample includes further DNA sequences coding for the same CDR3. J is TRBJ1-1 and V is TRBV5-1; perhaps TRBD1 as D (6 bases). The length of the CDR3 is 13 residues. V lost 0 bases and J 5 bases, leaving 8 bases between the germline ends. CDR1 SGHRS and CDR2 YFSETQ come from the germline V gene. CDR3 nucleotides: TGCGCCAGCAGCTTGGACAGGGATACTGAAGCTTTCTTT. This encodes CASSLDRDTEAFF. Complete variable domain (other parts from reference TRBV5-1 and TRBJ1-1): KAGVTQTPRYLIKTRGQQVTLSCSPISGHRSVSWYQQTPGQGLQFLFEYFSETQRNKGNFPGRFSGRQFSNSRSEMNVSTLELGDSALYLCASSLDRDTEAFFGQGTRLTVV.

The chain has TRBV5-1 and TRBJ1-1; possible D gene TRBD1, 5 bases. The V end lost 3 bases, the J end lost 1 base, and 7 bases lay between the germline ends. Germline V lookup: CDR1 SGHRS, CDR2 YFSETQ. The CDR3 loop spans 13 amino acids. CDR3: CASSSRGNTEAFF. The CDR3 nucleotides are TGCGCCAGCAGCTCAAGGGGGAACACTGAAGCTTTCTTT.

The chain links TRBV28 to TRBJ2-1, with TRBD1 matching over 9 bases. Germline V gives CDR1 MDHEN, CDR2 SYDVKM. CDR3 length: 17 residues. Trimming cost V 4 bases and J 3 bases; bases outside gene matches: 10. The CDR3 spells CASSSGLADRGYNEQFF. The CDR3 DNA reads TGTGCCAGCAGTTCGGGGCTAGCGGACAGGGGCTACAATGAGCAGTTCTTC.

The chain employs TRBV30 and TRBJ2-3, with 10 bases aligning to TRBD2. Germline V gene sequence: CDR1 GTSNPN, CDR2 SVGIG (reference sequence). Trimming cost V 7 bases and J 1 base; bases outside gene matches: 5. The CDR3 is made up of 14 amino acids. CDR3 bases: TGTGCCTCGGTAGCGGGAGGTGGCACAGATACGCAGTATTTT. Amino acid sequence: CASVAGGGTDTQYF.